This T cell receptor (beta chain) was sequenced for a study of T-cell memory formation after mild COVID-19. Trimming stripped 1 base from V and 0 bases from J, with 10 bases between. The germline V gene encodes CDR1 SGHTA and CDR2 FQGTGA. The CDR3 loop spans 16 amino acids. Study-wide points: Those CD4+ clones that contracted were mainly in CM and EM (CD8+ ones in EMRA). Cross-reactive memory seemingly joined, as some responding clones were found in pre-infection memory. Balance between CD4 and CD8 was seen in clones contracting day 15 to 85, and a CD4+ lean was seen in later expanders.

TCRdb reanalysed the 5' RACE reads using MiXCR and keeps one entry per CDR3 protein. The table has roughly 190,000 distinct CDR3 sequences, approximately 20% seen once; the top ten hold roughly 2.6%. In the case of this clonotype: Antigen specificity is unknown.

This TCR derives from an adult woman who had mild COVID-19 (a few samples of this study predate the infection). Cell type and time point are not known. The specimen was PBMCs or a T cell subset sorted from them (not recorded which). This chain connects TRBV7-3 to TRBJ1-3; D is ambiguous. DNA for the CDR3: TGTGCCAGCAGCTTAAGGGGATCGAGCTCTGGAAACACCATATATTTT. As protein: CASSLRGSSSGNTIYF.